This TCR beta chain was sequenced for a study of blood T cell repertoires in COVID-19. Across the whole study: The United States, Italy and Spain provided the acute and convalescent COVID-19 samples. PBMCs, B-cell-depleted T cells, or T cells were the source of the cDNA or gDNA that made up the material.

Authors' methods: Reference gene primer amplification gave nucleated cell count estimates. This table comes from immunoSEQ multiplex PCR, and its TCRdb copy is limited to in-frame clones, with some not included. V and J calls and clone size are as listed in that table; D and trimming were resolved from the DNA. The sample contains roughly 66,000 clones, 82% of which appear only once. The CDR3 extends over 15 amino acids. Germline CDR1 and CDR2: LGHDT and YNNKEL (reference sequence). V lost 3 bases to trimming and J lost 6 bases; unmatched junction nucleotides: 10. This sequence originates from a man aged 60-69 years with acute or convalescent COVID-19. This chain joins TRBV3-1 (or the pseudogene TRBV3-2) and TRBJ1-1, with 7 bases aligning to TRBD1. Sequences were obtained from peripheral blood. CDR3 sequence reads: CASSHHDREGAEAFF. CDR3 sequence (DNA): TGTGCCAGCAGCCACCACGACAGGGAAGGGGCTGAAGCTTTCTTT.